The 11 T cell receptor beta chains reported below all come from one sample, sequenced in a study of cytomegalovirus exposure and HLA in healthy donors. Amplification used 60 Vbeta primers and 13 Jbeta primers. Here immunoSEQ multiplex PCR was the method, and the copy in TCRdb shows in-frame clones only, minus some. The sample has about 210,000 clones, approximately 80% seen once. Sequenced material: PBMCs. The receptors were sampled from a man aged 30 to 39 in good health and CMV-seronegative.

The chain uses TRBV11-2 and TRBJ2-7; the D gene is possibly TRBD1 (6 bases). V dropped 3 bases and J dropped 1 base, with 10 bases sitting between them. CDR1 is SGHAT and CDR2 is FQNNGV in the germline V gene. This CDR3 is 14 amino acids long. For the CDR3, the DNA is TGTGCCAGCAGCTTGGGACACAGTTCCTACGAGCAGTACTTC. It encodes CASSLGHSSYEQYF.

CDR3 nucleotide sequence: TGTGCCAGCAGTCGACAGGGACTTGAAGCTTTCTTT. It is translated as CASSRQGLEAFF. The chain carries TRBV6-5 and TRBJ1-1; 7 nucleotides match TRBD1. The CDR3 totals 12 residues. The trim removed 5 bases at V and 7 bases at J, leaving 4 bases unmatched. Germline V CDR1 and CDR2: MNHEY, SVGAGI.

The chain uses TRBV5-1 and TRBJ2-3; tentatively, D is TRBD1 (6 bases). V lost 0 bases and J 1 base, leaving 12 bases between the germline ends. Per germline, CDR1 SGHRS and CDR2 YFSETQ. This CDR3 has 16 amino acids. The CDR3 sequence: CASSLAWTVGTDTQYF. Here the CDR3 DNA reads TGCGCCAGCAGCTTGGCCTGGACAGTAGGCACAGATACGCAGTATTTT. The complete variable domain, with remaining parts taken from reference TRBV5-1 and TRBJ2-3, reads KAGVTQTPRYLIKTRGQQVTLSCSPISGHRSVSWYQQTPGQGLQFLFEYFSETQRNKGNFPGRFSGRQFSNSRSEMNVSTLELGDSALYLCASSLAWTVGTDTQYFGPGTRLTVL.

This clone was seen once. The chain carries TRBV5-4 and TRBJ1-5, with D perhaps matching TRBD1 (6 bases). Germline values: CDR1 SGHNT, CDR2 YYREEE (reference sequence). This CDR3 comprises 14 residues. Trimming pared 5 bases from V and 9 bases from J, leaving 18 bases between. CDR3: CASRDSPEGGPQHF. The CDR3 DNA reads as TGTGCCAGCAGGGACAGCCCCGAGGGTGGGCCCCAGCATTTT.

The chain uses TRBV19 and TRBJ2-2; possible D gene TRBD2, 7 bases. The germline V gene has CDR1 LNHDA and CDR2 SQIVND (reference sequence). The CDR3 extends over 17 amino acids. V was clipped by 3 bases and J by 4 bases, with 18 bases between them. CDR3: CASSILRGGVSTGELFF. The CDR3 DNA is TGTGCCAGTAGTATCTTGAGGGGGGGAGTTAGCACCGGGGAGCTGTTTTTT.

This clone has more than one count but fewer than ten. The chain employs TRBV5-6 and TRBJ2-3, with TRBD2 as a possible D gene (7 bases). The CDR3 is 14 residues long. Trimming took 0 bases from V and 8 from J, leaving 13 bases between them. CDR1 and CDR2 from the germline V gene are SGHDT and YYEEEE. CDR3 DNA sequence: TGTGCCAGCAGCTTGGCGGGGGGCGTAGGTACGCAGTATTTT. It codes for CASSLAGGVGTQYF.

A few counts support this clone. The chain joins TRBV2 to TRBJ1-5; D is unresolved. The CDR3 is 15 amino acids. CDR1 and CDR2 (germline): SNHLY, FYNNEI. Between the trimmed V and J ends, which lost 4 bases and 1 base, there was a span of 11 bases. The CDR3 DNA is TGTGCCAGCAGTGTTGGTTTAGCCAGCAATCAGCCCCAGCATTTT. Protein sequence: CASSVGLASNQPQHF.

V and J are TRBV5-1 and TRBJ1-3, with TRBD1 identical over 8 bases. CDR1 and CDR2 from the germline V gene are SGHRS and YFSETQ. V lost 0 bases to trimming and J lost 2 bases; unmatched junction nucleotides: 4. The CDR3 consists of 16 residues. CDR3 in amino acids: CASSLGDRLTGNTIYF. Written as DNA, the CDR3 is TGCGCCAGCAGCTTGGGGGACAGGTTGACTGGAAACACCATATATTTT.

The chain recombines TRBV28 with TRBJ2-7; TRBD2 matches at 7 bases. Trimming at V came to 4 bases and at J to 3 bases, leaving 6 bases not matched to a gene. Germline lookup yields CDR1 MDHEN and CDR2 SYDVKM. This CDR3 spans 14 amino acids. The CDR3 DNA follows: TGTGCCAGCAGTTACCGGGGGGAGGTCTACGAGCAGTACTTC. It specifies CASSYRGEVYEQYF.

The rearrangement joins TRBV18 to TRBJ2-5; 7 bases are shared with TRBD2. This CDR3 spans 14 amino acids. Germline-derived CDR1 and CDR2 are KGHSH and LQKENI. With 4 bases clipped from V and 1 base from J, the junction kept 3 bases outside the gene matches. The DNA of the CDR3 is TGTGCCAGCTCACTGCCGGGGGGCCAAGAGACCCAGTACTTC. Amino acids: CASSLPGGQETQYF.

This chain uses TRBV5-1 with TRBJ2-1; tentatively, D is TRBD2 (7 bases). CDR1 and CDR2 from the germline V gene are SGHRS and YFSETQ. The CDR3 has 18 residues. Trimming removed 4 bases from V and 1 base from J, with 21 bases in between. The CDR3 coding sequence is TGCGCCAGCAGCCCTTTTGGGGGGGCAGTTCAATCCTACAATGAGCAGTTCTTC. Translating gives CASSPFGGAVQSYNEQFF. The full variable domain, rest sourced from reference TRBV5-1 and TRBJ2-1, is KAGVTQTPRYLIKTRGQQVTLSCSPISGHRSVSWYQQTPGQGLQFLFEYFSETQRNKGNFPGRFSGRQFSNSRSEMNVSTLELGDSALYLCASSPFGGAVQSYNEQFFGPGTRLTVL.